Each of the 25 T cell receptor beta chains below was sequenced from the same sample in a study of shared clonotypes between healthy human individuals (TCRdb year 2020). The library relied on the immunoSEQ multiplex PCR assay. TCRdb took this table from immuneACCESS and kept in-frame rearrangements with V and J called. Such tables lack part of the clones; where checked against another copy, unresolved V genes explain under half of the gap, and the rest is unexplained. This sample gives approximately 480,000 clones in total; 60% to 80% of them show up just once. Around 12% of the sample is in the top ten clones. The sequencing input was PBMCs. The receptors shown here come from a woman in her forties in good health. Some clones in this sample may be carry-over from other donors' samples.

This clone has a handful of counts. The rearrangement joins TRBV29-1 to TRBJ2-7; 8 positions match TRBD2. V shed 4 bases and J 4 bases; nucleotides not matched to a gene: 6. The CDR3 contains 13 residues. Germline V gene data show CDR1 as SQVTM and CDR2 as ANQGSEA. The CDR3 nucleotides read TGCAGCGTTGCTAGCGGGTCCGTTTACGAGCAGTACTTC. It encodes CSVASGSVYEQYF.

This chain connects TRBV5-1 to TRBJ1-2, with TRBD1 matching over 7 bases. Germline V lookup: CDR1 SGHRS, CDR2 YFSETQ. This CDR3 region has 15 residues. The ends lost 2 bases at V and 0 bases at J; junction bases unmatched: 4. CDR3 in DNA: TGCGCCAGCAGCTTAGGGGACAGTCCTAACTATGGCTACACCTTC. This sequence encodes CASSLGDSPNYGYTF. Looking up the rest from reference TRBV5-1 and TRBJ1-2 gives the full variable domain: KAGVTQTPRYLIKTRGQQVTLSCSPISGHRSVSWYQQTPGQGLQFLFEYFSETQRNKGNFPGRFSGRQFSNSRSEMNVSTLELGDSALYLCASSLGDSPNYGYTFGSGTRLTVV.

This clone was found once. The chain has TRBV4-2 and TRBJ2-1; TRBD2 agrees at 10 bases. J was trimmed by 6 bases and V by 2 bases; bases with no gene match: 13. The CDR3 runs 18 residues. Germline values: CDR1 LGHNA, CDR2 YNFKEQ. The CDR3 here is CASSQRTSGIGRINEQFF. Here the CDR3 DNA reads TGTGCCAGCAGCCAAAGGACTAGCGGAATAGGGAGGATCAATGAGCAGTTCTTC.

V is TRBV5-6 and J is TRBJ2-1; TRBD2 matches at 7 bases. In germline, CDR1 is SGHDT, CDR2 YYEEEE. The CDR3 length is 15 residues. V shed 0 bases and J 8 bases; nucleotides not matched to a gene: 8. CDR3 region: CASSLVRGSRHEQFF. CDR3 coding DNA: TGTGCCAGCAGCTTGGTCCGCGGGAGTCGCCATGAGCAGTTCTTC. The full variable domain, with the rest looked up from reference TRBV5-6 and TRBJ2-1, is DAGVTQSPTHLIKTRGQQVTLRCSPKSGHDTVSWYQQALGQGPQFIFQYYEEEERQRGNFPDRFSGHQFPNYSSELNVNALLLGDSALYLCASSLVRGSRHEQFFGPGTRLTVL.

This chain links TRBV5-1 with TRBJ1-3; 7 nucleotides line up with TRBD1. This CDR3 has 14 residues. Trimming cost V 4 bases and J 4 bases; bases outside gene matches: 5. Per germline, CDR1 SGHRS and CDR2 YFSETQ. CDR3 sequence reads: CASSAGTEGNTIYF. As DNA, the CDR3 is TGCGCCAGCAGCGCCGGGACAGAAGGAAACACCATATATTTT.

The rearrangement uses TRBV4-2 and TRBJ2-1; no clear D gene. V was shortened by 5 bases and J by 0 bases, with 17 bases between the two germline ends. From germline, CDR1 is LGHNA and CDR2 YNFKEQ. CDR3 length equals 17 residues. CDR3 sequence (DNA): TGTGCCAGCAGCGCCGAAGGTCCTTCGGGCTCCTACAATGAGCAGTTCTTC. Translation: CASSAEGPSGSYNEQFF.

The chain joins TRBV15 to TRBJ1-5; tentatively, D is TRBD1 (5 bases). The V and J ends lost 7 bases and 0 bases respectively, with 19 bases between them. The CDR3 runs 17 residues. Per germline, CDR1 LNHNV and CDR2 YYDKDF (reference sequence). The CDR3 reads CATILEGRDNSNQPQHF. CDR3 sequence (DNA): TGTGCCACCATTTTGGAGGGGCGCGACAATAGCAATCAGCCCCAGCATTTT.

The chain carries TRBV29-1 and TRBJ1-1; tentatively, D is TRBD1 (5 bases). With 4 bases removed from V and 11 bases from J, the gap between germline ends came to 17 bases. The germline gives CDR1 SQVTM, CDR2 ANQGSEA. The CDR3 totals 12 residues. CDR3 protein: CSVATLRGRAFF. The CDR3 nucleotides are TGCAGCGTTGCAACTCTGAGGGGTAGGGCTTTCTTT. The full variable domain, in which reference TRBV29-1 and TRBJ1-1 provide the parts outside the CDR3, is SAVISQKPSRDICQRGTSLTIQCQVDSQVTMMFWYRQQPGQSLTLIATANQGSEATYESGFVIDKFPISRPNLTFSTLTVSNMSPEDSSIYLCSVATLRGRAFFGQGTRLTVV.

As for this clone: This may come from a read error, since a much larger clone is one base off. Within the sample, other DNA sequences also encode this same CDR3. The chain uses TRBV2 and TRBJ2-7, with D possibly called TRBD1 or TRBD2 (6 bases each). This CDR3 is built from 16 residues. V was trimmed by 8 bases and J by 4 bases, leaving 24 bases between them. Per germline, CDR1 SNHLY and CDR2 FYNNEI. The CDR3 here is CASGQDGGRGAYEQYF. The DNA for the CDR3 is TGTGCCAGCGGCCAGGACGGGGGTAGGGGGGCATACGAGCAGTACTTC. The variable domain in full, with the rest retrieved from reference TRBV2 and TRBJ2-7, is EPEVTQTPSHQVTQMGQEVILRCVPISNHLYFYWYRQILGQKVEFLVSFYNNEISEKSEIFDDQFSVERPDGSNFTLKIRSTKLEDSAMYFCASGQDGGRGAYEQYFGPGTRLTVT.

This clone was found once. The rearrangement joins TRBV6-5 to TRBJ1-5; D ambiguous. V dropped 5 bases and J dropped 2 bases, with 10 bases sitting between them. The germline V gene encodes CDR1 MNHEY and CDR2 SVGAGI. The length of the CDR3 is 14 residues. The CDR3 sequence: CASSGDRGNQPQHF. The CDR3 DNA is TGTGCCAGCAGTGGGGATCGAGGCAATCAGCCCCAGCATTTT.

On this clone: Other DNA sequences in this sample translate to the same CDR3. V and J are TRBV30 and TRBJ2-3, with D maybe TRBD1 (6 bases). V was cut by 0 bases and J by 5 bases, with 12 bases left in between. The CDR3 covers 14 residues. The germline V gene has CDR1 GTSNPN and CDR2 SVGIG (reference sequence). DNA for the CDR3: TGTGCCTGGAGTGTAGGGGGAGCTGGAGATACGCAGTATTTT. This translates into CAWSVGGAGDTQYF.

For this clone: At one end, the junction sequence differs from germline, possibly due to a read error. J is TRBJ2-7 and V is TRBV6-4; D perhaps matches TRBD2 (6 bases). Germline V CDR1 and CDR2: MRHNA, SNTAGT. The CDR3 runs to 18 residues. CDR3 DNA: TGTGCCAGCACCCACCGGGGTGGCAGCCCGACTAGAGGTTCCGGCAGTATCTTC. Amino acid sequence: CASTHRGGSPTRGSGSIF.

The chain couples TRBV6-5 to TRBJ2-7, with 10 positions matching TRBD2. The CDR3 totals 14 residues. CDR1 MNHEY and CDR2 SVGAGI come from the germline V gene. J gave up 6 bases and V 6 bases, and 8 bases lay outside the gene matches. The CDR3 here is CASRRTGTSAEQYF. The CDR3 DNA sequence: TGTGCCAGCAGACGAACCGGGACTAGCGCCGAGCAGTACTTC.

The chain recombines TRBV4-2 with TRBJ2-3; either TRBD1 or TRBD2 may supply D (5 bases each). V lost 5 bases, J lost 1 base, and 19 bases lay in between. This CDR3 region has 17 residues. CDR1 and CDR2 (germline): LGHNA, YNFKEQ. The CDR3 sequence is CASSSRDGLAGTDTQYF. The DNA for the CDR3 is TGTGCCAGCAGCTCCAGGGACGGTTTAGCAGGCACAGATACGCAGTATTTT.

This clone was counted a few times. The chain has TRBV30 and TRBJ2-7; TRBD2 aligns across 12 bases. With V trimmed by 0 bases and J by 5 bases, 5 bases remained unmatched. The CDR3 length is 15 residues. Germline lookup yields CDR1 GTSNPN and CDR2 SVGIG (reference sequence). In DNA form, the CDR3 reads TGTGCCTGGAGTGTAATGTGGACTAGCGGGGACGAGCAGTACTTC. Encoded protein: CAWSVMWTSGDEQYF.

This rearrangement joins TRBV18 to TRBJ1-2; D not certain. This CDR3 is 15 amino acids long. Germline CDR1 reads KGHSH; CDR2 reads LQKENI. Between the trimmed V and J ends, which lost 0 bases and 4 bases, there was a span of 12 bases. CDR3 sequence reads: CASSPPGDRLYGYTF. CDR3 nucleotides: TGTGCCAGCTCACCACCGGGAGACCGACTCTATGGCTACACCTTC.

The chain combines TRBV15 with TRBJ1-6; D not certain. CDR1 is LNHNV and CDR2 is YYDKDF in the germline V gene (reference sequence). V shed 0 bases and J shed 9 bases, with 6 bases lying between them. The CDR3 is made up of 13 amino acids. In nucleotides, the CDR3 is TGTGCCACCAGCAGAGATCGGGGTTCACCCCTCCACTTT. This encodes CATSRDRGSPLHF.

This clone was picked up many times. The gene calls are TRBV7-9 and TRBJ2-3; D is perhaps TRBD2 (6 bases). The germline V gene encodes CDR1 SEHNR and CDR2 FQNEAQ (reference sequence). Trimming shortened V by 5 bases and J by 7 bases, and 22 bases separated the two germline ends. CDR3 size: 16 residues. As DNA, the CDR3 is TGTGCCAGCAGCCTGGGGAGATTATTGCGGGAAAATACGCAGTATTTT. The encoded protein is CASSLGRLLRENTQYF.

In its sample, this clone was seen once. The V and J genes are TRBV6-5 and TRBJ2-1; perhaps TRBD1 as D (5 bases). The CDR3 has 12 amino acids. CDR1 is MNHEY and CDR2 is SVGAGI in the germline V gene. The V gene lost 6 bases and the J gene lost 9 bases, with 12 bases spanning the gap. CDR3 nucleotides: TGTGCCAGCAGCCTGCCAGGGCGTGAGCAGTTCTTC. It specifies CASSLPGREQFF.

This clone appeared once. The genes are TRBV7-3 and TRBJ2-1, with D perhaps TRBD2 (6 bases). CDR3 size: 14 residues. Trimming removed 2 bases from V and 4 bases from J, with 9 bases in between. The germline CDR1 and CDR2 sequences are SGHTA and FQGTGA. For the CDR3, the DNA is TGTGCCAGCAGCTTAGGCCTAGCGTACAATGAGCAGTTCTTC. Amino acid sequence: CASSLGLAYNEQFF.

This clone appeared once. The chain has TRBV19 and TRBJ2-7; D is perhaps TRBD1 (6 bases). The CDR3 has 15 amino acids. Deletions cut 5 bases from V and 7 bases from J, with 21 bases between. Per germline, CDR1 LNHDA and CDR2 SQIVND (reference sequence). The CDR3 nucleotides read TGTGCCAGTAGTCCGACTCGACAGGAGATGGGGGAGCAGTACTTC. It codes for CASSPTRQEMGEQYF.

The genes are TRBV27 and TRBJ1-5; D possibly corresponds to TRBD1 (6 bases). Between the trimmed V and J ends, which lost 5 bases and 2 bases, there was a span of 22 bases. The CDR3 consists of 18 residues. Germline lookup yields CDR1 MNHEY and CDR2 SMNVEV (reference sequence). CDR3 coding DNA: TGTGCCAGCAGTGAATTGGCAAGGAACTACAGGGGCAATCAGCCCCAGCATTTT. The encoded protein is CASSELARNYRGNQPQHF.

The chain recombines TRBV28 with TRBJ2-1; D gene unclear. Trimming removed 3 bases from V and 2 bases from J, with 8 bases in between. Germline V gene data show CDR1 as MDHEN and CDR2 as SYDVKM. The CDR3 covers 14 residues. CDR3 sequence reads: CASSLVGTYNEQFF. The CDR3, as DNA: TGTGCCAGCAGTTTGGTGGGGACCTACAATGAGCAGTTCTTC.

The table lists this clone with a few counts. This chain uses TRBV5-3 with TRBJ2-5; D might be TRBD2 (5 bases). TRBV5-3 is an ORF for which the function is uncertain. This CDR3 has 12 residues. V was cut by 4 bases and J by 5 bases, with 9 bases left in between. CDR3 DNA sequence: TGTGCCAGAAGCGGGAGAAACGAGACCCAGTACTTC. Amino acids: CARSGRNETQYF.

In this sample, this clone turned up once. The gene calls are TRBV5-4 and TRBJ2-7, with TRBD2 as a possible D gene (5 bases). The V gene lost 4 bases and the J gene lost 4 bases, with 12 bases spanning the gap. The germline V gene encodes CDR1 SGHNT and CDR2 YYREEE (reference sequence). The CDR3 runs to 13 residues. The CDR3 DNA reads as TGTGCCAGCAGCGCCTCGAGCGGTTACGAGCAGTACTTC. This codes for CASSASSGYEQYF.